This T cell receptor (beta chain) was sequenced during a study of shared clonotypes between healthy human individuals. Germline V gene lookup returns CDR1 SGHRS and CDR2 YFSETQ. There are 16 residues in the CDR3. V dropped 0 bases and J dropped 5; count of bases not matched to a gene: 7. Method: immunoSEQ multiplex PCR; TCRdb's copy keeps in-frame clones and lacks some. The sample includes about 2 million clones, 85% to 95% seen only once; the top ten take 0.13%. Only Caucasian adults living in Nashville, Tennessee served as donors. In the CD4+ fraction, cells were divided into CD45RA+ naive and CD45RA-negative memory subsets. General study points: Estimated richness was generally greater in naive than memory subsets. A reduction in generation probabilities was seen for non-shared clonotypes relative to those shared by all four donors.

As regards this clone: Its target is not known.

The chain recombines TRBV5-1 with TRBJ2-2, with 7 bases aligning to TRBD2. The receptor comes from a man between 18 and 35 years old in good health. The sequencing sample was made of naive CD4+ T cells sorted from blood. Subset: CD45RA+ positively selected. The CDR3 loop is CASSLVAGDITGELFF. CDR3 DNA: TGCGCCAGCAGCTTGGTTGCGGGAGATATAACCGGGGAGCTGTTTTTT.